This T cell receptor (beta chain) was observed in a study of cytotoxic CD8 clonotypes in ibrutinib-treated CLL. Background on the study: Response sampling took place at median roughly twelve months of treatment, range 6 to 36.

This table comes from immunoSEQ multiplex PCR, and its TCRdb copy is limited to in-frame clones, with some not included. This sample has tens of thousands of clones; under 75% occur once, and the top ten carry roughly 13%. Study-wide points: Clonotypes that were public were uncommon, and they contracted or stayed stable on treatment.

This clone was seen only a few times. Its antigen is unknown. This TCR was recovered from a human donor with chronic lymphocytic leukemia. Source: PBMCs, taken after 12 months of ibrutinib treatment.

The CDR3 region is CASSLDNAEQYF. In DNA form, the CDR3 reads TGTGCCAGCAGCTTAGATAACGCCGAGCAGTACTTC. This chain joins TRBV7-9 and TRBJ2-7; no reliable D call. Trimming cost V 1 base and J 6 bases, with 7 bases left between them. The CDR3 runs to 12 residues. CDR1 and CDR2 (germline): SEHNR, FQNEAQ (reference sequence).